A selection of T cell receptor beta chains follows, all from one sample in a study of chemoradiotherapy in HPV16-positive cancers. TCRdb keeps only in-frame clones here, not all; method: immunoSEQ multiplex PCR. The sample includes 20,000 to 25,000 clones, approximately 95% of them seen just once. Collection took place from a patient who underwent chemoradiotherapy. The receptors derive from a human donor with HPV-associated anogenital cancer. CDR3s leave out the opening cysteine and the closing phenylalanine or tryptophan.

J: TRBJ2-3
V: TRBV4-2
CDR3: ASSRRQSSGRGDTQY

J: TRBJ1-1
V: TRBV5-4
CDR3: ASSLASQNTEAF

J: TRBJ2-7
V: TRBV5-1
CDR3: ASSPSSLDEQY

J: TRBJ2-3
V: TRBV7-9
CDR3: ASSLRGGFSTDTQY

J: TRBJ1-3
V: TRBV14
CDR3: ASSLQRGNTIY

J: TRBJ2-2
V: TRBV10-2
CDR3: ASSGDRGRVSTGELF

J: TRBJ2-3
V: TRBV19
CDR3: ASSIDSLATSSDTQY

J: TRBJ2-6
V: TRBV30
CDR3: AWSVGQGALANVLT

J: TRBJ1-2
V: TRBV5-5
CDR3: ASSFSTGTGGVGGYT

J: TRBJ1-1
V: TRBV2
CDR3: ASSEWRQHTEAF

J: TRBJ1-2
V: TRBV5-6
CDR3: ASSQTGYGYT

J: TRBJ2-2
V: TRBV7-8
CDR3: ASSSARATGELF

J: TRBJ2-2
V: TRBV21-1
CDR3: ASSKRRTTGSRTGELF

J: TRBJ2-3
V: TRBV5-1
CDR3: ASSLGTGPDTQY

J: TRBJ2-5
V: TRBV2
CDR3: ASSEAESQGTQY

J: TRBJ1-1
V: TRBV9
CDR3: ASSVRGTTEAF

J: TRBJ2-1
V: TRBV27
CDR3: ASREIRGSYNEQF

J: TRBJ1-6
V: TRBV28
CDR3: ASSLKGAGNSPLH

J: TRBJ2-5
V: TRBV2
CDR3: ASSDGQQETQY

J: TRBJ1-1
V: TRBV7-9
CDR3: ASSPSGTEAF

J: TRBJ1-1
V: TRBV5-1
CDR3: ASSLEQGTSEAF

J: TRBJ2-7
V: TRBV28
CDR3: ASSPYPGRSSYEQY

J: TRBJ1-2
V: TRBV9
CDR3: ASSVGNVARNYGYT

J: TRBJ2-3
V: TRBV9
CDR3: ASSVTGASGSSTDTQY

J: TRBJ1-1
V: TRBV30
CDR3: AWNGRGNTEAF

J: TRBJ1-1
V: TRBV5-8
CDR3: ASSLGVHGTEAF

J: TRBJ2-6
V: TRBV4-3
CDR3: ASSQDRTSGANVLT

J: TRBJ1-5
V: TRBV21-1
CDR3: ASSTEDTKNQPQH

J: TRBJ2-7
V: TRBV5-1
CDR3: ASSSIGGTYEQY

J: TRBJ2-5
V: TRBV4-1
CDR3: ASSQVGGQETQY

J: TRBJ1-3
V: TRBV2
CDR3: ASGTSGNTIY

J: TRBJ1-6
V: TRBV14
CDR3: ASSQDKGGYGNSPLH

J: TRBJ1-2
V: TRBV15
CDR3: ATSRGGTGGSNYGYT

J: TRBJ1-1
V: TRBV30
CDR3: AWGTGVENTEAF

J: TRBJ1-1
V: TRBV5-4
CDR3: ASSFSGGGAWTEAF

J: TRBJ2-2
V: TRBV5-1
CDR3: ASSASGQGATGELF

J: TRBJ2-2
V: TRBV2
CDR3: ASSEAVPNTGELF

J: TRBJ1-5
V: TRBV2
CDR3: ASSASLRSQPQH

J: TRBJ2-3
V: TRBV13
CDR3: ASSLLAGGNTQY

J: TRBJ2-5
V: TRBV15
CDR3: ATSRLLGLAGGIQETQY

J: TRBJ2-7
V: TRBV7-2
CDR3: ASSLIGSVSSYEQY

J: TRBJ1-1
V: TRBV19
CDR3: ASSMALDRPEAF

J: TRBJ1-1
V: TRBV5-6
CDR3: ASSLVSMSTEAF

J: TRBJ1-3
V: TRBV30
CDR3: AWAKGAAGNTIY

J: TRBJ1-1
V: TRBV30
CDR3: AWSKTGIPEAF

J: TRBJ2-7
V: TRBV27
CDR3: ASSLDQVPSYEQY

J: TRBJ2-2
V: TRBV18
CDR3: ASSPLGQGNTGELF

J: TRBJ1-2
V: TRBV5-1
CDR3: ASSWDRRGYT

J: TRBJ1-2
V: TRBV18
CDR3: ASSPLLGESNYGYT

J: TRBJ2-7
V: TRBV6-5
CDR3: ASSYSIMGSYEQY

J: TRBJ2-7
V: TRBV27
CDR3: ASSNPLAGKNEQY

J: TRBJ2-2
V: TRBV5-6
CDR3: ASSRFGATGELF

J: TRBJ1-1
V: TRBV4-3
CDR3: ASSQGGQKTEAF

J: TRBJ1-2
V: TRBV5-1
CDR3: ASSPGEAYYGYT

J: TRBJ2-3
V: TRBV2
CDR3: ASSRTDTQY

J: TRBJ2-5
V: TRBV5-1
CDR3: ASSPGQAEETQY

J: TRBJ2-1
V: TRBV5-1
CDR3: ASSLTAGGYNEQF